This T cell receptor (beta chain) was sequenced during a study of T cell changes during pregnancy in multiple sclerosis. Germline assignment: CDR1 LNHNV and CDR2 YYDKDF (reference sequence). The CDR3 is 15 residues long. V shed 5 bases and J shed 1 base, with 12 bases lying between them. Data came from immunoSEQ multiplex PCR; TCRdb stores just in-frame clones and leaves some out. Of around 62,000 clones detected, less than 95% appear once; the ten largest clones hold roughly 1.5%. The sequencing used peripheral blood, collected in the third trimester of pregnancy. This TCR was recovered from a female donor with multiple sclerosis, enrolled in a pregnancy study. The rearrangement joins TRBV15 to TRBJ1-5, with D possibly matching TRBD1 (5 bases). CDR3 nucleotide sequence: TGTGCCACCAGCGCAAGGGGAGGGAGCAATCAGCCCCAGCATTTT. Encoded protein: CATSARGGSNQPQHF.